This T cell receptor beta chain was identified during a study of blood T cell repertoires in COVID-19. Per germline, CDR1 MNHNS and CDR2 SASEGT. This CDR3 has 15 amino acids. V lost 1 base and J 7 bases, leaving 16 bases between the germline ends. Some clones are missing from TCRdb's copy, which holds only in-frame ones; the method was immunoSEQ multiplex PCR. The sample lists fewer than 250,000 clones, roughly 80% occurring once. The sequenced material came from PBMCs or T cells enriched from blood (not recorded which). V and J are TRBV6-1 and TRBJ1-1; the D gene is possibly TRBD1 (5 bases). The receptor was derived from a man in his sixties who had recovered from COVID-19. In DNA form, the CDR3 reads TGTGCCAGCAGTGAAGGGTTTGACGGGCAGGGTGAAGCTTTCTTT. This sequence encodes CASSEGFDGQGEAFF.